The 23 T cell receptor beta chains below were found in one sample sequenced in a study of blood T cells in healthy people across ages. Sample-barcoded 5' priming and a J-beta primer mix drove a second PCR of about 7 to 12 cycles. A single record per CDR3 protein comes from TCRdb applying MiXCR to the 5' RACE reads. The sample has 800,000 or so distinct CDR3 sequences; 20% to 25% are singletons. These data were also reused for a study on T cells of mothers and their children.

The specimen was blood. These receptors were collected from a boy younger than 18 in good health.

A few counts support this clonotype. V and J are TRBV5-1 and TRBJ2-5, with no clear D. Germline V gene sequence: CDR1 SGHRS, CDR2 YFSETQ. With 0 bases removed from V and 1 base from J, the gap between germline ends came to 7 bases. This CDR3 region has 14 residues. This CDR3 is CASSLGSVQETQYF. The CDR3, as DNA: TGCGCCAGCAGCTTGGGATCCGTCCAAGAGACCCAGTACTTC.

This clonotype was counted a few times. This chain connects TRBV28 to TRBJ2-2; tentative D call: TRBD1 (7 bases). CDR3 size: 13 residues. CDR1 and CDR2 from the germline V gene are MDHEN and SYDVKM. Deletions cut 8 bases from V and 6 bases from J, with 13 bases between. The CDR3, as DNA: TGTGCCAGCGGGGGGACAGCCGCCGGGGAGCTGTTTTTT. Translated, it gives CASGGTAAGELFF.

This clonotype occurred a few times. The chain couples TRBV27 to TRBJ1-3; no clear D. The CDR3 is 17 residues long. V was cut by 4 bases and J by 0 bases, with 16 bases left in between. Germline V gene sequence: CDR1 MNHEY, CDR2 SMNVEV (reference sequence). CDR3 sequence reads: CASSSYSGSNSGNTIYF. Written as DNA, the CDR3 is TGTGCCAGCAGTTCATACAGTGGAAGCAACTCTGGAAACACCATATATTTT.

This clonotype was picked up a small number of times. The chain carries TRBV29-1 and TRBJ2-5; 8 bases line up with TRBD1. V gave up 7 bases and J gave up 4 bases; unmatched junction bases: 8. The CDR3 is 13 residues long. CDR1 SQVTM and CDR2 ANQGSEA come from the germline V gene. CDR3 bases: TGCAGCGCCCAGGGGGCAAAGATAGAGACCCAGTACTTC. Amino acids: CSAQGAKIETQYF. The variable domain in full, with the rest retrieved from reference TRBV29-1 and TRBJ2-5, is SAVISQKPSRDICQRGTSLTIQCQVDSQVTMMFWYRQQPGQSLTLIATANQGSEATYESGFVIDKFPISRPNLTFSTLTVSNMSPEDSSIYLCSAQGAKIETQYFGPGTRLLVL.

The rearrangement uses TRBV24-1 and TRBJ2-7; D not resolved. The CDR3 totals 14 residues. Germline lookup yields CDR1 KGHDR and CDR2 SFDVKD. V was clipped by 4 bases and J by 2 bases, with 11 bases between them. The CDR3 loop is CATSDSLMTYEQYF. CDR3 bases: TGTGCCACCAGTGACTCTCTAATGACCTACGAGCAGTACTTC.

In its sample, this clonotype was seen many times. The chain couples TRBV2 to TRBJ2-7; TRBD1 matches 9 bases. V shed 7 bases, J shed 3 bases, and the junction held 4 bases outside the gene matches. Per the germline V gene, CDR1 is SNHLY and CDR2 is FYNNEI. This CDR3 region has 13 residues. The CDR3 loop reads CASTLGQGYEQYF. DNA for the CDR3: TGTGCCAGCACGTTGGGACAGGGCTACGAGCAGTACTTC. The variable domain in full, with the rest retrieved from reference TRBV2 and TRBJ2-7, is EPEVTQTPSHQVTQMGQEVILRCVPISNHLYFYWYRQILGQKVEFLVSFYNNEISEKSEIFDDQFSVERPDGSNFTLKIRSTKLEDSAMYFCASTLGQGYEQYFGPGTRLTVT.

This chain joins TRBV4-3 and TRBJ2-1; TRBD1 matches 9 bases. The ends lost 4 bases at V and 0 bases at J; junction bases unmatched: 10. This CDR3 is 18 amino acids long. CDR1 and CDR2 from the germline V gene are LGHNA and YSLEER. CDR3 DNA: TGCGCCAGCAGCCTTGGACAGGGGTCTTCAAGCTCCTACAATGAGCAGTTCTTC. This codes for CASSLGQGSSSSYNEQFF.

This clonotype was recorded a few times. The limits of the CDR3 on the DNA are not certain, so only TCRdb's listed CDR3 is given. The gene calls are TRBV29-1 and TRBJ1-1; the DNA was not compared with TRBD1, the D call given in the table. Germline loops: CDR1 SQVTM, CDR2 ANQGSEA. The CDR3 is 14 residues long, ends included. CDR3 sequence: CSVELRARGTEAFF.

The V and J genes are TRBV7-2 and TRBJ2-5; 7 bases map to TRBD2. V was clipped by 7 bases and J by 1 base; unmatched bases: 15. Germline V CDR1 and CDR2: SGHTA, FQGNSA. The CDR3 totals 17 residues. DNA of the CDR3: TGTGCCAGCACCCGAAGGATGGGCAGCGGGGCCCAAGAGACCCAGTACTTC. Amino acids: CASTRRMGSGAQETQYF.

This chain links TRBV7-9 with TRBJ2-3; a possible D gene is TRBD2 (5 bases). The CDR3 sequence is 15 residues long. CDR1 is SEHNR, CDR2 FQNEAQ, per germline (reference sequence). Trimming shortened V by 0 bases and J by 5 bases, and 12 bases separated the two germline ends. The CDR3 is CASSLAEIGKDTQYF. CDR3 DNA: TGTGCCAGCAGCTTAGCGGAAATCGGGAAAGATACGCAGTATTTT.

This clonotype was observed a few times. CDR3 residues: CASSQDEGTATSTDTQYF. In DNA, the CDR3 is TGCGCCAGCAGCCAAGACGAGGGGACAGCAACTAGCACAGATACGCAGTATTTT. This sequence joins TRBV4-3 and TRBJ2-3, with 7 nucleotides matching TRBD1. With V trimmed by 0 bases and J by 0 bases, 9 bases remained unmatched. The CDR3 runs 18 residues. Per the germline V gene, CDR1 is LGHNA and CDR2 is YSLEER.

The CDR3 is CSAGDSSSRHEQYF. The CDR3 DNA reads as TGCAGTGCCGGAGACAGTTCCTCCCGTCACGAGCAGTACTTC. V and J are TRBV20-1 and TRBJ2-5; D is possibly TRBD1 (5 bases). The DNA matches TRBJ2-7 better at its end, which makes the J call doubtful. The CDR3 runs to 14 residues. Germline CDR1 is DFQATT and CDR2 is SNEGSKA (reference sequence).

A few counts support this clonotype. The V and J genes are TRBV6-5 and TRBJ1-1; D ambiguous. Trimming pared 5 bases from V and 1 base from J, leaving 8 bases between. In germline, CDR1 is MNHEY, CDR2 SVGAGI. The CDR3 is 13 amino acids. The chain's CDR3 is CASSRGENTEAFF. CDR3 bases: TGTGCCAGCAGTCGCGGCGAGAACACTGAAGCTTTCTTT.

This chain connects TRBV4-1 to TRBJ2-1, with 9 bases fitting TRBD1. Germline V lookup: CDR1 MGHRA, CDR2 YSYEKL. The trim removed 4 bases at V and 8 bases at J, leaving 9 bases unmatched. The CDR3 consists of 15 residues. CDR3 amino acids: CASSPEPGQGYEQFF. The CDR3 bases are TGCGCCAGCAGCCCCGAACCGGGACAGGGCTATGAGCAGTTCTTC.

This clonotype was counted a few times. This chain uses TRBV28 with TRBJ2-7; possible D gene TRBD1, 6 bases. Germline V gene sequence: CDR1 MDHEN, CDR2 SYDVKM. This CDR3 spans 14 amino acids. The V gene lost 7 bases and the J gene lost 0 bases, with 13 bases spanning the gap. The CDR3: CASTAGESSYEQYF. CDR3 nucleotide sequence: TGTGCCAGCACCGCAGGGGAAAGCTCCTACGAGCAGTACTTC.

This clonotype was detected only a few times. This chain connects TRBV14 to TRBJ2-5; no reliable D call. Germline loops: CDR1 SGHDN, CDR2 FVKESK. The CDR3 has 13 amino acids. Trimming stripped 5 bases from V and 4 bases from J, with 11 bases between. CDR3 coding DNA: TGTGCCAGCAGCACCCGACTGGGAGAGACCCAGTACTTC. Translation gives CASSTRLGETQYF.

This clonotype was seen only a few times. The chain carries TRBV29-1 and TRBJ2-7, with D perhaps assigned TRBD1 or TRBD2 (5 bases each). The germline V and J ends were trimmed by 0 bases and 5 bases, with 5 bases remaining between them. This CDR3 has 11 residues. CDR1 and CDR2 (germline): SQVTM, ANQGSEA. CDR3 DNA: TGCAGCGTTGAAGAGGGGGACGAGCAGTACTTC. This encodes CSVEEGDEQYF.

The sample holds one count of this clonotype. The chain recombines TRBV4-1 with TRBJ1-2, with unresolved D. The CDR3 consists of 14 residues. Trimming removed 0 bases at V and 8 bases at J, with 13 bases between. CDR1 and CDR2 (germline): MGHRA, YSYEKL. The CDR3: CASSQDTGAAGYTF. The CDR3 region has the DNA TGCGCCAGCAGCCAAGATACCGGAGCCGCGGGCTACACCTTC.

The chain recombines TRBV5-5 with TRBJ2-1; TRBD1 agrees at 7 bases. This CDR3 is 15 amino acids long. V gave up 3 bases and J gave up 6 bases; unmatched junction bases: 9. Germline CDR1 SGHKS, CDR2 YYEKEE (reference sequence). CDR3 sequence (DNA): TGTGCCAGCAGCTCCACCGGGACAGTTACCAATGAGCAGTTCTTC. Amino acids: CASSSTGTVTNEQFF.

This rearrangement joins TRBV20-1 to TRBJ1-2, with a possible D match to TRBD1 (6 bases). The CDR3 has 8 residues. Germline assignment: CDR1 DFQATT and CDR2 SNEGSKA (reference sequence). CDR3 bases: TGCAGGACAGGAGGCTACACCTTC. Protein: CRTGGYTF.

This clonotype has more than one count but fewer than ten. V usage is TRBV19 and J usage is TRBJ1-5; no reliable D call. Germline V lookup: CDR1 LNHDA, CDR2 SQIVND (reference sequence). Deletions cut 7 bases from V and 0 bases from J, with 10 bases between. The CDR3 contains 14 residues. CDR3 residues: CASKGANSNQPQHF. Here the CDR3 DNA reads TGTGCCAGTAAGGGAGCCAATAGCAATCAGCCCCAGCATTTT.

The V gene is TRBV29-1, the J gene TRBJ1-1; D uncertain. V lost 5 bases to trimming and J lost 3 bases, with 16 bases between them. This CDR3 region has 14 residues. From germline, CDR1 is SQVTM and CDR2 ANQGSEA. This CDR3 is CSVNSRAADTEAFF. CDR3 bases: TGCAGCGTTAACAGCCGGGCCGCCGACACTGAAGCTTTCTTT.

V and J are TRBV7-9 and TRBJ2-3; 7 nucleotides agree with TRBD2. The V segment lost 0 bases and the J segment 4 bases; nucleotides outside the gene matches: 4. Germline-derived CDR1 and CDR2 are SEHNR and FQNEAQ (reference sequence). The CDR3 is 15 amino acids. The CDR3 here is CASSLAAGSPDTQYF. For the CDR3, the DNA is TGTGCCAGCAGCTTAGCAGCGGGGTCCCCAGATACGCAGTATTTT. Together with reference TRBV7-9 and TRBJ2-3, the CDR3 gives the full variable domain: DTGVSQNPRHKITKRGQNVTFRCDPISEHNRLYWYRQTLGQGPEFLTYFQNEAQLEKSRLLSDRFSAERPKGSFSTLEIQRTEQGDSAMYLCASSLAAGSPDTQYFGPGTRLTVL.